These 5 T cell receptor beta chains originate from one sample sequenced in a study of blood T cell repertoires in COVID-19. Generated by immunoSEQ multiplex PCR, the TCRdb table keeps only in-frame clones and is missing some. The sample lists more than 300,000 clones, 85% to 90% occurring once. Sequenced material: PBMCs or T cells enriched from blood (not recorded which). All receptors derive from a woman aged 18-30 years who had recovered from COVID-19.

CDR3 amino acids: CASSQVTSVDEQFF. DNA of the CDR3: TGCGCCAGCAGCCAAGTCACTAGCGTCGATGAGCAGTTCTTC. V usage is TRBV4-1 and J usage is TRBJ2-1; 7 positions match TRBD2. CDR1 and CDR2 (germline): MGHRA, YSYEKL. V lost 1 base to trimming and J lost 8 bases; unmatched junction nucleotides: 5. CDR3 size: 14 residues.

With respect to this clone: This sample includes further DNA sequences coding for the same CDR3. The genes are TRBV19 and TRBJ2-3, with D maybe TRBD1 (6 bases). Trimming left V 3 bases short and J 3 bases short, with 10 bases between. CDR1 and CDR2 (germline): LNHDA, SQIVND (reference sequence). CDR3 length: 14 amino acids. CDR3 bases: TGTGCCAGTAGTATCCGTCAGGGGACAGATACGCAGTATTTT. It translates to CASSIRQGTDTQYF.

CDR3 nucleotides: TGTGCCAGCAGTTACCGTCGGACAGGGAGCAATCAGCCCCAGCATTTT. It is translated as CASSYRRTGSNQPQHF. This rearrangement joins TRBV6-5 to TRBJ1-5; 8 bases fit TRBD1. The V segment lost 2 bases and the J segment 1 base; nucleotides outside the gene matches: 4. This CDR3 has 16 residues. Germline CDR1 is MNHEY and CDR2 is SVGAGI.

The rearrangement uses TRBV28 and TRBJ1-6, with 9 nucleotides matching TRBD1. Looked up from germline, CDR1 is MDHEN and CDR2 is SYDVKM. This CDR3 comprises 15 residues. V lost 5 bases, J lost 7 bases, and 6 bases stayed unmatched. The CDR3 DNA follows: TGTGCCAGCAGTACGGGGGACAGGGCGAATTCACCCCTCCACTTT. Its translation: CASSTGDRANSPLHF.

The genes are TRBV4-1 and TRBJ1-1, with D perhaps matching TRBD1 (5 bases). Germline loops: CDR1 MGHRA, CDR2 YSYEKL. Deletions cut 0 bases from V and 5 bases from J, with 13 bases between. The CDR3 runs 15 residues. CDR3 in amino acids: CASSQEQGSKTEAFF. CDR3 sequence (DNA): TGCGCCAGCAGCCAAGAGCAGGGTAGTAAGACTGAAGCTTTCTTT.